This paragraph reports one T cell receptor beta chain. Antigen specificity is unknown. V was clipped by 4 bases and J by 7 bases, with 13 bases between them. Per the germline V gene, CDR1 is MNHNY and CDR2 is SVGAGI (reference sequence). CDR3 length equals 13 residues. Busulfan-fludarabine conditioning, marrow transplant, and cyclophosphamide on days +3 and +4 were administered. The data derive from a study of T cells after posttransplantation cyclophosphamide. Overall study findings and caveats: Tissue-infiltrating T cells from skin or gut overlapped little with blood T cells. After PTCy, TRB diversity resembled that of CNI/methotrexate controls. Later post-transplant blood repertoires were often dominated by donor CD8+ memory clones.

The table came from immunoSEQ multiplex PCR; TCRdb's copy has only in-frame clones and leaves some out. The data hold some 43,000 clones, with around 90% observed a single time. This receptor was identified in a male patient over 55 who received an allogeneic stem cell transplant from a related donor and was CMV-positive. Some T cells may be graft donor cells. V is TRBV6-6 and J is TRBJ2-5, with D possibly TRBD2 on 6 matching bases. Source: PBMCs, taken 55 to 70 days after allogeneic stem cell transplant with posttransplant cyclophosphamide. The DNA of the CDR3 is TGTGCCAGCAGTTCATCGCCCGGGGGGACCCAGTACTTC. It codes for CASSSSPGGTQYF.